A selection of T cell receptor beta chains follows, all from one sample in a study of T cell responses to AZD1222 COVID-19 vaccine. Data came from immunoSEQ multiplex PCR; TCRdb stores just in-frame clones and leaves some out. The sample yields approximately 150,000 clones, about 91% seen once. The sample in question was peripheral blood, obtained on day 0 of MenACWY control vaccination. The receptor set was obtained from an adult in good health. CDR3s include the opening cysteine and the closing phenylalanine or tryptophan. The D gene is left open where the match is weak. Clone size is stated in some rows and not others, as once, few, many or a class when expanded.

-,TRBJ1-1,-,TRBV5-1,TGCGCCACCTCGGGCGACGGATTGAACACTGAAGCTTTCTTT,CATSGDGLNTEAFF
-,TRBJ2-1,TRBD1,TRBV27,TGTGCCAGCAGAAGCGCCGGGACAGGGTTCTACAATGAGCAGTTCTTC,CASRSAGTGFYNEQFF
-,TRBJ1-5,-,TRBV7-2,TGTGCCAGCAGCTGGGGGCAGGGAATTAATCAGCCCCAGCATTTT,CASSWGQGINQPQHF
-,TRBJ2-5,TRBD2,TRBV11-2,TGTGCCAGCAGCCTAGGGACTAGTAGACGAGAGACCCAGTACTTC,CASSLGTSRRETQYF
-,TRBJ2-7,-,TRBV24-1,TGTGCCACCAGTGATGAGGGGCGCGGGGTCTACGAGCAGTACTTC,CATSDEGRGVYEQYF
-,TRBJ2-7,TRBD2,TRBV11-3,TGTGCCAGCAGCTTCCGTAGCGGGACCTCCTACGAGCAGTACTTC,CASSFRSGTSYEQYF
-,TRBJ1-2,-,TRBV2,TGTGCCAGCAGGGGGGGAGGCCCTGGATATGGCTACACCTTC,CASRGGGPGYGYTF
-,TRBJ2-2,-,TRBV18,TGTGCCAGCTCACTTTGGACCAACACCGGGGAGCTGTTTTTT,CASSLWTNTGELFF
-,TRBJ1-1,-,TRBV6-2/TRBV6-3,TGTGCCAGCAGTCCCCGGGGGGGAGCAACTATGAACACTGAAGCTTTCTTT,CASSPRGGATMNTEAFF
-,TRBJ2-7,-,TRBV5-1,TGCGCCAGCAGTTATGAGCCGGGAGCCCACTACGAGCAGTACTTC,CASSYEPGAHYEQYF
-,TRBJ1-2,-,TRBV5-5,TGTGCCAGCAGCTGGTCCTCGGGGGGAGTTGATGGCTACACCTTC,CASSWSSGGVDGYTF
once,TRBJ1-1,-,TRBV12-3/TRBV12-4,TGTGCCAGCAGTTTGGGGTTGGAAGCTTTCTTT,CASSLGLEAFF
-,TRBJ1-2,-,TRBV4-2,TGTGCCAGCAGCGGGGGAATGCAAACCCATGGCTACACCTTC,CASSGGMQTHGYTF
once,TRBJ1-1,-,TRBV1,TGCACCAGCAGCCAAGATCCGGACTCGAACACTGAAGCTTTCTTT,CTSSQDPDSNTEAFF
once,TRBJ1-5,TRBD1,TRBV11-2,TGTGCCAGCAGTTACGGGACAGGGGGGTATCAGCCCCAGCATTTT,CASSYGTGGYQPQHF
-,TRBJ1-2,-,TRBV2,TGTGCCAGCCAACAGGGATACCATGGCTACACCTTC,CASQQGYHGYTF
-,TRBJ1-2,TRBD1,TRBV27,TGTGCCAGCAGGACTACCGGGACAGGGGGCGGCTATGGCTACACCTTC,CASRTTGTGGGYGYTF
once,TRBJ1-1,-,TRBV5-5,TGTGCCAGCAGCTTGAATAACAGGGAAGCTTTCTTT,CASSLNNREAFF
-,TRBJ1-4,TRBD1,TRBV19,TGTGCCAGTAGTATCGGACAGGGAAAACTGTTTTTT,CASSIGQGKLFF
-,TRBJ1-2,-,TRBV27,TGTGCCAGCAGTATACAGGGTAACTATGGCTACACCTTC,CASSIQGNYGYTF
-,TRBJ2-3,TRBD2,TRBV7-3,TGTGCCAGCAGCCCAGCGGGAGGGCATTCAGATACGCAGTATTTT,CASSPAGGHSDTQYF
-,TRBJ2-7,TRBD2,TRBV7-2,TGTGCCAGCAGCTCCCAGGGACTACGCAGCCACGAGCAGTACTTC,CASSSQGLRSHEQYF
-,TRBJ1-1,-,TRBV7-9,TGTGCCAGCAGCTTATGGGGGTTGGTGAACACTGAAGCTTTCTTT,CASSLWGLVNTEAFF
once,TRBJ1-6,-,TRBV11-2,TGTGCCAGCAGCTTAGGTCGGCGGAATTCACCCCTCCACTTT,CASSLGRRNSPLHF
once,TRBJ1-1,TRBD1,TRBV28,TGTGCCAGCAGGGGGACAGTGAACACTGAAGCTTTCTTT,CASRGTVNTEAFF
-,TRBJ1-5,TRBD1,TRBV24-1,TGTGCCATCGGACAGGGAGACCAGCCCCAGCATTTT,CAIGQGDQPQHF
-,TRBJ1-1,-,TRBV6-4,TGTGCCAGCAGCCGGACGGGCGGCACTGAAGCTTTCTTT,CASSRTGGTEAFF
-,TRBJ2-1,-,TRBV21-1,TGTGCCAGCAGAACCTCCTTTAGAGCCAATGAGCAGTTCTTC,CASRTSFRANEQFF
-,TRBJ2-3,TRBD1,TRBV19,TGTGCCAGTAGTTCAGGGGGTCCAGATACGCAGTATTTT,CASSSGGPDTQYF
-,TRBJ2-3,-,TRBV9,TGTGCCAGCAGCGTAGATAAGGATCGGACATCTGCCACAGATACGCAGTATTTT,CASSVDKDRTSATDTQYF
-,TRBJ1-5,TRBD1,TRBV6-2/TRBV6-3,TGTGCCAGCAGTTTCAACGAGATGACAGGGCCGCATCAGCCCCAGCATTTT,CASSFNEMTGPHQPQHF
-,TRBJ1-4,TRBD1,TRBV5-6,TGTGCCAGTAAGCTTTTCGGCAGGGGGCTAGCTAATGAAAAACTGTTTTTT,CASKLFGRGLANEKLFF
-,TRBJ1-5,-,TRBV29-1,TGCAGCTTTCATACACCGTTGTTCGATAGCAATCAGCCCCAGCATTTT,CSFHTPLFDSNQPQHF
-,TRBJ2-3,-,TRBV9,TGTGCCAGCAGCTTGAAGGCATCCCTGAGGGATACGCAGTATTTT,CASSLKASLRDTQYF